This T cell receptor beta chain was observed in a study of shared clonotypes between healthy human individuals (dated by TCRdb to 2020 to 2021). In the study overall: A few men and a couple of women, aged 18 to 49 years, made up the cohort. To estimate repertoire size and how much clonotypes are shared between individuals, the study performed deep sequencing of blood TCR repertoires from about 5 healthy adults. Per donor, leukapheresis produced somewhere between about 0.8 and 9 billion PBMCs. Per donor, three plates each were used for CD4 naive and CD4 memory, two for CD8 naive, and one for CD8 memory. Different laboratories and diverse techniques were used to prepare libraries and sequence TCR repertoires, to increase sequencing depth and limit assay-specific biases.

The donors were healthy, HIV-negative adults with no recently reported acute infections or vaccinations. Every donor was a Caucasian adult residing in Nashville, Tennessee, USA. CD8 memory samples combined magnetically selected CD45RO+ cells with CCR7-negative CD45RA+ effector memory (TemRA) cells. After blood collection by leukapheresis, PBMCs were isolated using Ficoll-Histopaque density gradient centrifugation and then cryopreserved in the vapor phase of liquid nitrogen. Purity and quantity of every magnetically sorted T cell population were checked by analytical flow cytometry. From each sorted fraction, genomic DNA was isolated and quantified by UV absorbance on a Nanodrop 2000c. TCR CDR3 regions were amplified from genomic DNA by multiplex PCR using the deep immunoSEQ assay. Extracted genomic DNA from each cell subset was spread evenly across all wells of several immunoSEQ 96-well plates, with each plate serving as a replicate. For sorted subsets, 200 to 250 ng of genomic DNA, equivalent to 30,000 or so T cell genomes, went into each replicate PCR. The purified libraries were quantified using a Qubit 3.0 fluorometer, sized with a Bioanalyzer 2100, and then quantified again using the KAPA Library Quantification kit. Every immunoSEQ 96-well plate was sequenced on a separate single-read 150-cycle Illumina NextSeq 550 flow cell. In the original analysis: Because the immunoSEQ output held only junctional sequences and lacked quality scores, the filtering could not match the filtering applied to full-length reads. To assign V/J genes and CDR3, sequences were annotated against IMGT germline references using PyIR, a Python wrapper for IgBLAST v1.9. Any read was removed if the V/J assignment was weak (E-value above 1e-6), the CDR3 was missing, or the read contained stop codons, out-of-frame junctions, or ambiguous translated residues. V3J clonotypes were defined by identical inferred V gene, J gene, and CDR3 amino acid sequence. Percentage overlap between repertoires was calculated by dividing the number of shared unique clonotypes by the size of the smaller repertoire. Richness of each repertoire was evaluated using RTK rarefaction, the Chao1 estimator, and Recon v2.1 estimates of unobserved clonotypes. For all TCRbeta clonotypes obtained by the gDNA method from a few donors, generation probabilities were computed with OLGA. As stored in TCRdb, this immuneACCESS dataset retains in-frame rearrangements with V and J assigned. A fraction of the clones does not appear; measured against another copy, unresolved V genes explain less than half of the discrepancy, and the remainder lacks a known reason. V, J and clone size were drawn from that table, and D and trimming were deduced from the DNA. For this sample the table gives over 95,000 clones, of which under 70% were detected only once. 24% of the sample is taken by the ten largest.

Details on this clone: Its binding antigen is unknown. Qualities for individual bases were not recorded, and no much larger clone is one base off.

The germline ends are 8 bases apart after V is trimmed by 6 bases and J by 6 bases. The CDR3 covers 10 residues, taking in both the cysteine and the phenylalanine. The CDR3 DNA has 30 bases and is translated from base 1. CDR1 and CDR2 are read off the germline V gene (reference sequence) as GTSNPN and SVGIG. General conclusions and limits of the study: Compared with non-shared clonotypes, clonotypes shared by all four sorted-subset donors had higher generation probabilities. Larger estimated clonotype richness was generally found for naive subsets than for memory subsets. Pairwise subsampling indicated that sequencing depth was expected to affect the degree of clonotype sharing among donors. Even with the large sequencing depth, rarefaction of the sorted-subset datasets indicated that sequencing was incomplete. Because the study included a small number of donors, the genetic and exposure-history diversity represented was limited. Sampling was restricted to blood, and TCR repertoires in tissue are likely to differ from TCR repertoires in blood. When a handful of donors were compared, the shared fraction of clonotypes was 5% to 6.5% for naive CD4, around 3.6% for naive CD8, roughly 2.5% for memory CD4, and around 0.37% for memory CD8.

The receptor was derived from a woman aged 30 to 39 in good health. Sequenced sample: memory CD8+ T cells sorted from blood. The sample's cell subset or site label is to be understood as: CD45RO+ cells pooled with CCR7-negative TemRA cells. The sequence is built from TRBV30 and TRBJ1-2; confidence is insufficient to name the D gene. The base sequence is TGTGCCTGCCCTAGGGATGGCTACACCTTC. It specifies CACPRDGYTF.